The present entry profiles one T cell receptor (beta chain) with its context. Its antigen is currently unknown. At the DNA level, this CDR3 is encoded by other sequences in the same sample as well. J was trimmed by 2 bases and V by 5 bases; bases with no gene match: 5. The CDR3 has 15 residues. Germline V gene sequence: CDR1 MNHNS, CDR2 SASEGT. This specimen comes from a study of shared clonotypes between healthy human individuals. This table comes from immunoSEQ multiplex PCR, and its TCRdb copy is limited to in-frame clones, with some not included. The sample lists roughly 2.5 million clones; about 92% were seen once. General study results and limits: The study sampled only blood, and tissue repertoires likely differ.

The sequence derives from a man aged 18 to 30 in good health. The sample consisted of naive CD4+ T cells sorted from blood. Indicated subset: CD45RA+ positively selected. The chain recombines TRBV6-1 with TRBJ2-7; 11 nucleotides match TRBD2. CDR3 sequence reads: CASSSGTSGTYEQYF. The CDR3 DNA sequence: TGTGCCAGCAGTTCCGGGACTAGCGGCACCTACGAGCAGTACTTC.